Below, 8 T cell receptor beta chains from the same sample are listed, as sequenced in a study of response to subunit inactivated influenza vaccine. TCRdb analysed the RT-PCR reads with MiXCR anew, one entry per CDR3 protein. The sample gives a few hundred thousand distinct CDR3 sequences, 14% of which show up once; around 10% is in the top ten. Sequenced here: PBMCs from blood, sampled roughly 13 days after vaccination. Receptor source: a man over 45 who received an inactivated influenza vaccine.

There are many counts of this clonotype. In DNA form, the CDR3 reads TGTGCCAGCAGCCTCCCTCTTGGAGAGGGAAGTAGGGCCGGGGAGCTGTTTTTT. Translation: CASSLPLGEGSRAGELFF. V and J are TRBV28 and TRBJ2-2, with D maybe TRBD2 (5 bases). The V gene's germline CDR1 is MDHEN and CDR2 SYDVKM. This CDR3 spans 18 amino acids. Trimming took 6 bases from V and 6 from J, leaving 26 bases between them.

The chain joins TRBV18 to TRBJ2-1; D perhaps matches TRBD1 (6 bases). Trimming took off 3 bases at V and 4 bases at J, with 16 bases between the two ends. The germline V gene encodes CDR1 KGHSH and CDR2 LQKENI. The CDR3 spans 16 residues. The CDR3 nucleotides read TGTGCCAGCTCACCCGGGACACCGAGTTCGTACAATGAGCAGTTCTTC. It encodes CASSPGTPSSYNEQFF.

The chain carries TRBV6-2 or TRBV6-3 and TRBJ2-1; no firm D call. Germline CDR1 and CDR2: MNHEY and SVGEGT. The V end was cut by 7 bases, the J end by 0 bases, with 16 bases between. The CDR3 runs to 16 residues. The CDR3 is CASTRRLTSSYNEQFF. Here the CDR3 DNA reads TGTGCCAGCACCCGGCGGCTAACCTCCTCCTACAATGAGCAGTTCTTC.

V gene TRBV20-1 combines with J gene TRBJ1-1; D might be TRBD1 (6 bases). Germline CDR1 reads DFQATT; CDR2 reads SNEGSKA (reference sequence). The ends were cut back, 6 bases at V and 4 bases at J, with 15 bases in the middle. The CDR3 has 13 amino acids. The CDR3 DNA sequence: TGCAGTGCGATCCTGGGGGGCGGCACTGAAGCTTTCTTT. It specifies CSAILGGGTEAFF.

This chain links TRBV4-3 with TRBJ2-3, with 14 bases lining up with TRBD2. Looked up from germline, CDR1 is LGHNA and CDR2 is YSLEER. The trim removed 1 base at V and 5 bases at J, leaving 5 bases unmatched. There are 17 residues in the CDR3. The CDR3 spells CASSQGTSGGRGDTQYF. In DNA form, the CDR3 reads TGCGCCAGCAGCCAAGGGACTAGCGGGGGGCGAGGAGATACGCAGTATTTT.

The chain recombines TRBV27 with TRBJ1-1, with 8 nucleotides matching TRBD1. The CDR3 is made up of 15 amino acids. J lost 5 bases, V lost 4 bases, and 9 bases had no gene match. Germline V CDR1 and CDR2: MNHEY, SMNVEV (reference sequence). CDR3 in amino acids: CASSSLDRVWTEAFF. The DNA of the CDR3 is TGTGCCAGCAGTTCCCTGGACAGGGTTTGGACTGAAGCTTTCTTT.

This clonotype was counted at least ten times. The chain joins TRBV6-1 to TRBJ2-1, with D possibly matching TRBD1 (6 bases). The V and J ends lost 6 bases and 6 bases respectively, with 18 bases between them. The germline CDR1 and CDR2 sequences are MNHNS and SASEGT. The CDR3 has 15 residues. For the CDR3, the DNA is TGTGCCAGCAGAGAGAGGTACAGGGTGTCCAATGAGCAGTTCTTC. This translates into CASRERYRVSNEQFF.

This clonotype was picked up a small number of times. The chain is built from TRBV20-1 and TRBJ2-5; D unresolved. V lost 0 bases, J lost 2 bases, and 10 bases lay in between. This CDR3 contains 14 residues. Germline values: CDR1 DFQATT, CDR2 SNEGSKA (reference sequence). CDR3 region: CSAREAQAQETQYF. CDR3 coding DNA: TGCAGTGCTAGAGAAGCTCAGGCTCAAGAGACCCAGTACTTC.